This is a list of T cell receptor beta chains from one sample in a study of blood T cell repertoires in COVID-19. The protocol was immunoSEQ multiplex PCR, while the TCRdb copy is restricted to in-frame clones and leaves out a portion. The data contain roughly 250,000 clones, approximately 85% of them singletons. Input material: peripheral blood. These receptors were obtained from a human donor with COVID-19, enrolled during active disease. The donor label of this sample is uncertain. The conserved cysteine and the conserved F or W are not part of the CDR3 here. The listing skips clone size in some rows; elsewhere it reads once, few, many or a size class.

V	size	J	CDR3
TRBV5-4	many	TRBJ1-2	ASSSPGQGPYGYT
TRBV9	few	TRBJ1-3	ASSVGTGGGNTIY
TRBV12-3/TRBV12-4	NA	TRBJ2-1	ASSLVQYGEQF
TRBV10-3	NA	TRBJ2-5	AISPPGGRETQY
TRBV12-3/TRBV12-4	NA	TRBJ1-1	ASSRSPRTEAF
TRBV30	NA	TRBJ1-6	AWSVDRVGSPLH
TRBV30	NA	TRBJ1-1	AWSVGTGGRNTEAF
TRBV9	NA	TRBJ1-2	ASSVAGDRRYGYT
TRBV5-4	NA	TRBJ2-7	ASSSIRGSHEQY
TRBV19	once	TRBJ2-1	ASSPFSGSYNEQF
TRBV10-1	once	TRBJ1-1	ASSERAGKMNTEAF
TRBV3-1/TRBV3-2	NA	TRBJ2-5	ASSQRLEETQY
TRBV5-1	NA	TRBJ1-6	ASSLVYRGAGSPLH
TRBV19	NA	TRBJ1-5	ASSIGTLDQPQH
TRBV19	NA	TRBJ2-7	ASSIGDSNYEQY
TRBV6-4	few	TRBJ1-6	ASREQGESPLH
TRBV7-3	NA	TRBJ2-1	ASSRVASGNNEQF
TRBV29-1	NA	TRBJ2-7	SVRPGGAEQY
TRBV5-6	NA	TRBJ1-1	ASSPVGATEAF
TRBV6-6	NA	TRBJ2-1	ASSPRLAGVPYNEQF
TRBV19	NA	TRBJ2-1	ASSTGLAGGQF
TRBV7-2	NA	TRBJ1-2	ASSLALQGAYGYT
TRBV19	NA	TRBJ2-7	ASGDREDYEQY
TRBV6-6	NA	TRBJ2-6	ASSYGTASGANVLT
TRBV3-1/TRBV3-2	NA	TRBJ1-4	ASSQVQPEKLF
TRBV19	NA	TRBJ2-3	ASKGLSTDTQY
TRBV5-1	few	TRBJ2-7	ASSLAAGDSYEQY
TRBV7-9	NA	TRBJ1-2	ASSANGGGGYT
TRBV6-2/TRBV6-3	NA	TRBJ2-7	ASSYSGRMGDEQY
TRBV6-6	NA	TRBJ2-1	ASSYSSNREQF
TRBV6-1	NA	TRBJ2-7	ASSDAGLPEGDEQY
TRBV19	NA	TRBJ2-1	ASSAGHINEQF
TRBV3-1/TRBV3-2	NA	TRBJ1-2	ASSQGQGAVGYT
TRBV10-1	NA	TRBJ2-6	ASSEGGQAARANVLT
TRBV6-6	NA	TRBJ2-1	ASRPTSGRTGEQF
TRBV9	NA	TRBJ2-1	ASSARGGSYNEQF
TRBV5-8	NA	TRBJ1-4	ASSPRTGVTNEKLF
TRBV5-1	once	TRBJ2-5	ASSTGETQY
TRBV18	NA	TRBJ2-3	ASSPGGLGDTQY
TRBV29-1	NA	TRBJ1-1	STWTGREAF
TRBV2	NA	TRBJ2-6	ASSESRGGLSGANVLT
TRBV28	NA	TRBJ1-2	ASSLLRTGLYGYT
TRBV19	NA	TRBJ1-2	ASLQARVGGYT
TRBV6-5	NA	TRBJ2-6	ASSPTGAGANVLT
TRBV19	NA	TRBJ1-5	ASSMTWGGGNQPQH
TRBV28	NA	TRBJ1-2	ASTEGGGYDGYT
TRBV10-2	NA	TRBJ1-5	ASSLGDQPQH
TRBV5-1	once	TRBJ1-2	ASSLVPGERGYT
TRBV9	NA	TRBJ2-7	ASSPPPEAAGYEQY
TRBV27	NA	TRBJ1-2	ASSAPGRWNGYT
TRBV5-1	once	TRBJ1-4	ASSLEREANEKLF
TRBV9	few	TRBJ1-4	ASSEGLVDRSTNEKLF
TRBV4-1	NA	TRBJ2-7	ASSHPGETPREQY
TRBV9	NA	TRBJ2-5	ASSVLAGVQETQY
TRBV27	NA	TRBJ2-7	ASSLSTGGPYEQY